Here is one TCR beta chain with its context. The V gene's germline CDR1 is SGHDN and CDR2 FVKESK. The CDR3 covers 18 residues. Trimming took 0 bases from V and 8 from J, leaving 23 bases between them. Cohort allocation depended upon clinical history that participants reported. This specimen belongs to a study of blood T cell repertoires in COVID-19. Some clones are missing from TCRdb's copy, which holds only in-frame ones; the method was immunoSEQ multiplex PCR. The table has 270,000 or so clones, about nine tenths seen once. The clonotype was recovered from a woman in her 40s with acute COVID-19. Sequences were obtained from PBMCs or T cells enriched from blood (not recorded which). The V and J genes are TRBV14 and TRBJ2-1; tentative D call: TRBD2 (6 bases). CDR3 DNA sequence: TGTGCCAGCAGCCAAGAAAAGTGGCGGGATGGGCTCTTGGATGAGCAGTTCTTC. The encoded protein is CASSQEKWRDGLLDEQFF.